This T cell receptor (beta chain) was sequenced during a study of beta chain features in type 1 diabetes. Germline V lookup: CDR1 SGHTA, CDR2 FQGNSA. The ends were cut back, 5 bases at V and 2 bases at J, with 12 bases in the middle. The CDR3 extends over 15 amino acids. On this clone: Its antigen is currently unknown.

TCRB transcripts that were expressed got sequenced, as all of the isolated RNA had been reverse transcribed. Produced via immunoSEQ multiplex PCR; TCRdb's table is partial and in-frame only. The sample contains hundreds of thousands of clones, about 13% of which appear only once. Whole-study results and caveats: Moderate but significant shortening of TCRB CDR3s was recorded in all four CD4+ subsets from Type 1 diabetes patients. Any HLA effect on TCRB rearrangement was left unresolved by small sub-analyses.

The chain is built from TRBV7-2 and TRBJ2-2; D possibly corresponds to TRBD1 (6 bases). The sample comprised naive CD4+ T cells from blood. The clonotype originates from a man aged 25 to 45 with type 1 diabetes. In DNA form, the CDR3 reads TGTGCCAGCAGCCAAGCCGGGACAAACACCGGGGAGCTGTTTTTT. It yields the protein CASSQAGTNTGELFF.